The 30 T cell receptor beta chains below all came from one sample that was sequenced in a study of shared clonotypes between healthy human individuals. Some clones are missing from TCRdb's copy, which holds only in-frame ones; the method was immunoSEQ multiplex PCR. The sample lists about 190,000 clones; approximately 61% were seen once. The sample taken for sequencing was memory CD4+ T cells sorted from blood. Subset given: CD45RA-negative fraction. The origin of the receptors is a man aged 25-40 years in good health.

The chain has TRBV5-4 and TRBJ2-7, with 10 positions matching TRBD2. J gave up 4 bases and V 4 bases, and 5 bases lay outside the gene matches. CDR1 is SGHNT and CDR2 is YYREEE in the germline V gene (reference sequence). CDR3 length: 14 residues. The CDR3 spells CASSLEREGYEQYF. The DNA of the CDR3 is TGTGCCAGCAGCCTCGAGCGGGAGGGGTACGAGCAGTACTTC.

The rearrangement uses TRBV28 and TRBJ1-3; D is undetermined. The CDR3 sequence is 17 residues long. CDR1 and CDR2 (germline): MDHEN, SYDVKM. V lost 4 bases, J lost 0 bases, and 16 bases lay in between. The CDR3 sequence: CASSSRAPRPSGNTIYF. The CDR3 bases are TGTGCCAGCAGTTCTCGGGCTCCAAGACCCTCTGGAAACACCATATATTTT.

CDR3 bases: TGCGCCAGCAAAGCGGGAGGGCCGAGCTCCTACAATGAGCAGTTCTTC. It codes for CASKAGGPSSYNEQFF. This sequence joins TRBV10-2 and TRBJ2-1; TRBD2 aligns across 10 bases. V dropped 7 bases and J dropped 0; count of bases not matched to a gene: 6. CDR1 WSHSY and CDR2 SAAADI come from the germline V gene. The CDR3 sequence is 16 residues long.

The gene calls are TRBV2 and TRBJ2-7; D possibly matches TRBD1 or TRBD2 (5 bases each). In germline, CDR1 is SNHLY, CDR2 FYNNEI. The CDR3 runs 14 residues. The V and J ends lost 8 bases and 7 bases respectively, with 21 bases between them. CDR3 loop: CASAPGRILAEQYF. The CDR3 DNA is TGTGCCAGCGCACCGGGACGGATCCTTGCTGAGCAGTACTTC.

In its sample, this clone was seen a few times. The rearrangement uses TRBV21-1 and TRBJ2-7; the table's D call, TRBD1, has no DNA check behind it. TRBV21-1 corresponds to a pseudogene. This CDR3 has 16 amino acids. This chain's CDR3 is CASSRPADILPYEQYF. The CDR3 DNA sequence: TGTGCCAGCAGCCGACCGGCGGACATACTCCCCTACGAGCAGTACTTC.

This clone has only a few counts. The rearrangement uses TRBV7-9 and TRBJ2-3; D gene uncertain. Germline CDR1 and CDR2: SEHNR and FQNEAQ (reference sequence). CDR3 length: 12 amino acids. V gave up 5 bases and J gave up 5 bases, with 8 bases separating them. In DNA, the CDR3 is TGTGCCAGCAGCCTACTAATAGATACGCAGTATTTT. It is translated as CASSLLIDTQYF.

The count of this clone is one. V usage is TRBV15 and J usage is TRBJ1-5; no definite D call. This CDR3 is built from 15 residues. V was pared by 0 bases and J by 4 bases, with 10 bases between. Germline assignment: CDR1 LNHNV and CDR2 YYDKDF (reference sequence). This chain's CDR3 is CATSRDLRGNQPQHF. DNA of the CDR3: TGTGCCACCAGCAGAGATCTTAGAGGGAATCAGCCCCAGCATTTT.

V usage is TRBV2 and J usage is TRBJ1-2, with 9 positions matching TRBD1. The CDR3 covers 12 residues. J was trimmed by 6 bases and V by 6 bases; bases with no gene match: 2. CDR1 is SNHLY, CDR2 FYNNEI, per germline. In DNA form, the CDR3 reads TGTGCCAGCAGGGACAGGGGAGATGGCTACACCTTC. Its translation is CASRDRGDGYTF.

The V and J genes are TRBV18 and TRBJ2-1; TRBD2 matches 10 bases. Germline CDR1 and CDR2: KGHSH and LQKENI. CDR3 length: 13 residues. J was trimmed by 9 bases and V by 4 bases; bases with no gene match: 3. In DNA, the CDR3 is TGTGCCAGCTCACTGGGACTAGCGCCTGAGCAGTTCTTC. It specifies CASSLGLAPEQFF. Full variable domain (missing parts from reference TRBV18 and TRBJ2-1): NAGVMQNPRHLVRRRGQEARLRCSPMKGHSHVYWYRQLPEEGLKFMVYLQKENIIDESGMPKERFSAEFPKEGPSILRIQQVVRGDSAAYFCASSLGLAPEQFFGPGTRLTVL.

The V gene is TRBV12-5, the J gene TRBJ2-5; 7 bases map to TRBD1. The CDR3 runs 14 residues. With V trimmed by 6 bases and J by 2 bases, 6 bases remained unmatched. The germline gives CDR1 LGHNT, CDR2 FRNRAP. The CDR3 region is CASGWGTVQETQYF. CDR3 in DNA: TGTGCTAGTGGCTGGGGGACAGTGCAAGAGACCCAGTACTTC. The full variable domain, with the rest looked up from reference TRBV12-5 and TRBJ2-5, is DARVTQTPRHKVTEMGQEVTMRCQPILGHNTVFWYRQTMMQGLELLAYFRNRAPLDDSGMPKDRFSAEMPDATLATLKIQPSEPRDSAVYFCASGWGTVQETQYFGPGTRLLVL.

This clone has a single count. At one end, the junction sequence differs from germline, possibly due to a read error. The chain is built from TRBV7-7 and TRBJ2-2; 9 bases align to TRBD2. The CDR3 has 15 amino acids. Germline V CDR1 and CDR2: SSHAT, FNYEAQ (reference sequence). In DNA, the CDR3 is TGTGCTAGCAGCCAAGGACTAGCGAGCACCGGGGAGCTGTTTTTT. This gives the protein CASSQGLASTGELFF.

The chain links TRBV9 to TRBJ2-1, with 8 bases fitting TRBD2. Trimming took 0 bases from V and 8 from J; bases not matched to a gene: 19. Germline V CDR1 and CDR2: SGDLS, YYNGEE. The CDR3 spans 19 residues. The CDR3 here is CASSVDDSLTGGGADEQFF. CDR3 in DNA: TGTGCCAGCAGCGTAGACGATTCCCTTACGGGAGGGGGGGCCGATGAGCAGTTCTTC.

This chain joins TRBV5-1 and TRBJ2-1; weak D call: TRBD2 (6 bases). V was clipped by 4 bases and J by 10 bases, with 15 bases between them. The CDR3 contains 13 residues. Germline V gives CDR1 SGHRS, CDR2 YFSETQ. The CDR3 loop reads CASSPGRGIEQFF. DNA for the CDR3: TGCGCCAGCAGCCCCGGACGCGGGATCGAGCAGTTCTTC.

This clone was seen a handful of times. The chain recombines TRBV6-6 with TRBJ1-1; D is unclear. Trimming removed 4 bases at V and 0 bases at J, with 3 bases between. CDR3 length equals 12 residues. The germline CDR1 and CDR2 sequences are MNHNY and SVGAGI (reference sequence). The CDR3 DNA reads TGTGCCAGCAGTTCGGTGAACACTGAAGCTTTCTTT. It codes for CASSSVNTEAFF.

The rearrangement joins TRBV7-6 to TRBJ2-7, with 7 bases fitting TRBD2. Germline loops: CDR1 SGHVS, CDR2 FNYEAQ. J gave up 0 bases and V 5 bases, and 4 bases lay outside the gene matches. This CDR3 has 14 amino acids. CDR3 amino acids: CASSKGGSSYEQYF. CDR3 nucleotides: TGTGCCAGCAGCAAAGGCGGGAGCTCCTACGAGCAGTACTTC.

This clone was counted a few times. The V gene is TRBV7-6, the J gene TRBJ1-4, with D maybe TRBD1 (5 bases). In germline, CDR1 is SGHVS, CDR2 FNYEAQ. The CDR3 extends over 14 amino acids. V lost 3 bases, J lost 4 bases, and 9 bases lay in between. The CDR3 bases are TGTGCCAGCAGCTTCCGGGACGGTAATGAAAAACTGTTTTTT. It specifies CASSFRDGNEKLFF.

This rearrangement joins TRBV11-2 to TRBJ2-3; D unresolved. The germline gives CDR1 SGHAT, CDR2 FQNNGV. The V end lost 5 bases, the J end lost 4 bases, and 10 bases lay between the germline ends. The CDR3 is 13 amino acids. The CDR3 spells CASSQITADTQYF. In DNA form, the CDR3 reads TGTGCCAGCAGCCAGATAACTGCAGATACGCAGTATTTT.

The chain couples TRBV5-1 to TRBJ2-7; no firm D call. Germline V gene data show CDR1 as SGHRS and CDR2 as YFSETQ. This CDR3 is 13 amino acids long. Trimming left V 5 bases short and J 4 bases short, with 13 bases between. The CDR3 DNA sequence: TGCGCCAGCAGAGTCCCACAGTCTTACGAGCAGTACTTC. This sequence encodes CASRVPQSYEQYF.

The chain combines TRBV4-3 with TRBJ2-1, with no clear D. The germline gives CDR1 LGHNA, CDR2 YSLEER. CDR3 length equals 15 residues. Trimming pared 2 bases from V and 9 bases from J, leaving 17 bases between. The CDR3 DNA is TGCGCCAGCAGCCAAACTCAAGGAGTCTGGCTTGAGCAGTTCTTC. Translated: CASSQTQGVWLEQFF.

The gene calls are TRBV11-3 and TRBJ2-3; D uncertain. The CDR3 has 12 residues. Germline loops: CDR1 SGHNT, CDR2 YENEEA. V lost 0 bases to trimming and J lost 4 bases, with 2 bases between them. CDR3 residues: CASSLEPDTQYF. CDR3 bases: TGTGCCAGCAGCTTAGAGCCAGATACGCAGTATTTT.

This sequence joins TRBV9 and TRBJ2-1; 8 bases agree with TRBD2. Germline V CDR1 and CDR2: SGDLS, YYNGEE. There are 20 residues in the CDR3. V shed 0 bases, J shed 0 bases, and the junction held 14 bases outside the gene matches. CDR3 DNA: TGTGCCAGCAGCGTAGATTCAAACAAGCGGGAGAAGAGCTCCTACAATGAGCAGTTCTTC. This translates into CASSVDSNKREKSSYNEQFF.

Written as DNA, the CDR3 is TGTGCCAGCAGCCTCAGTCGACAGGTCGGGGGTATCGATGAGCAGTTCTTC. This sequence encodes CASSLSRQVGGIDEQFF. The rearrangement joins TRBV5-5 to TRBJ2-1, with D perhaps being TRBD1 or TRBD2 (6 bases each). The germline CDR1 and CDR2 sequences are SGHKS and YYEKEE (reference sequence). This CDR3 is 17 amino acids long. With 4 bases removed from V and 8 bases from J, the gap between germline ends came to 25 bases.

The CDR3 is CASSEGQAGTDTQYF. The CDR3 DNA follows: TGCGCCAGCAGCGAGGGACAGGCTGGCACAGATACGCAGTATTTT. The rearrangement joins TRBV5-1 to TRBJ2-3; TRBD1 aligns across 8 bases. CDR3 length: 15 residues. V shed 4 bases, J shed 1 base, and the junction held 5 bases outside the gene matches. CDR1 is SGHRS, CDR2 YFSETQ, per germline. Looking up the rest from reference TRBV5-1 and TRBJ2-3 gives the full variable domain: KAGVTQTPRYLIKTRGQQVTLSCSPISGHRSVSWYQQTPGQGLQFLFEYFSETQRNKGNFPGRFSGRQFSNSRSEMNVSTLELGDSALYLCASSEGQAGTDTQYFGPGTRLTVL.

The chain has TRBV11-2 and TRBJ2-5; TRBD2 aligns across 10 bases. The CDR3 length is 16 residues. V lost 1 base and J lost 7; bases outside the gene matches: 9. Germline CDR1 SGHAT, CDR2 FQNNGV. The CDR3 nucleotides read TGTGCCAGCAGCTTAGGGCTAGCGGGAGTCTTTGGGACCCAGTACTTC. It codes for CASSLGLAGVFGTQYF.

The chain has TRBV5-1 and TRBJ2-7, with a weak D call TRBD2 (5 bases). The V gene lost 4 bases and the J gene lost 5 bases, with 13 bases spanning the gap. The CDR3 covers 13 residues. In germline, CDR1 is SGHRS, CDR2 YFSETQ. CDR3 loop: CASSGSGYDEQYF. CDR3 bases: TGCGCCAGCAGCGGGAGTGGTTACGACGAGCAGTACTTC.

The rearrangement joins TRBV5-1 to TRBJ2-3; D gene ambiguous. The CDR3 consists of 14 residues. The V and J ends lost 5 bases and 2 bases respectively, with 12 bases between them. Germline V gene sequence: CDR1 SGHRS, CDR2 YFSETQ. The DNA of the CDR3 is TGCGCCAGCAGTACCTCGAAGACCACAGATACGCAGTATTTT. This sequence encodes CASSTSKTTDTQYF.

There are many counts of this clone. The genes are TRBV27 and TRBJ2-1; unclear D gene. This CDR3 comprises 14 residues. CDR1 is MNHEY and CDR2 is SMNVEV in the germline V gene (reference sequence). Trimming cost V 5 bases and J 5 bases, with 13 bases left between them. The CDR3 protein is CASSRPKANNEQFF. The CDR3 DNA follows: TGTGCCAGCAGTAGACCTAAGGCCAACAATGAGCAGTTCTTC.

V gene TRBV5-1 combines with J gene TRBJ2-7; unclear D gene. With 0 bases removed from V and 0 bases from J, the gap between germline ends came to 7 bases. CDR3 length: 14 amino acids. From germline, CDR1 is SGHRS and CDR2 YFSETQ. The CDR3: CASSLGRASYEQYF. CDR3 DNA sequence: TGCGCCAGCAGCTTGGGTAGGGCCTCCTACGAGCAGTACTTC.

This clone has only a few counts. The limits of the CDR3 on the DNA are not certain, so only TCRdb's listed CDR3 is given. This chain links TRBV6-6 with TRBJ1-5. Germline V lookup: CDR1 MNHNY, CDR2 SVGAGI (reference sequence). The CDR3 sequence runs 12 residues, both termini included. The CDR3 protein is CASSSSDQPQHF.

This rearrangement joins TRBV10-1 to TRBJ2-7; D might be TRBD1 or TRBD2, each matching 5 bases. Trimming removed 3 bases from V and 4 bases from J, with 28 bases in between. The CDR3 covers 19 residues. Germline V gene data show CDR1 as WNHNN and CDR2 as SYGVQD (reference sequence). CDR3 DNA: TGCGCCAGCAGTGATCAAGTCGGGGCCGGGATGGGTCCATCTTACGAGCAGTACTTC. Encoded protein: CASSDQVGAGMGPSYEQYF.